The clone carrying this T cell receptor (beta chain) was detected a few times. The entry originates in a study of type 1 and type 2 diabetes patients. The V gene's germline CDR1 is SGHVS and CDR2 FQNEAQ. This CDR3 region has 15 residues. The trim removed 5 bases at V and 7 bases at J, leaving 6 bases unmatched. The PCR template was genomic DNA. A primer set of 30 forward and 13 reverse primers amplified the CDR3. TCRdb re-called the multiplex PCR reads with MiXCR, one entry per CDR3 protein. The data hold about 270,000 distinct CDR3 sequences, with over 45% observed a single time. This TCR was sampled from a man aged 18 to 30 with type 2 diabetes. V and J are TRBV7-8 and TRBJ2-1, with 12 bases aligning to TRBD1. The sequenced material came from peripheral blood mononuclear cells (PBMCs). The CDR3 DNA reads as TGTGCCAGCAGCGGGGGGACAGGGGGCGCGAATGAGCAGTTCTTC. Translated, it gives CASSGGTGGANEQFF.